Below are 15 T cell receptor beta chains sequenced from a single sample in a study of memory CD4+ T cells and cytomegalovirus serostatus. The sort gate was single viable CD3+CD4+CD8-CD45RO+ cells for memory CD4+ T cells. Assay: immunoSEQ multiplex PCR; the TCRdb copy retains only in-frame clones and omits some. The data hold around 50,000 clones, with about 73% observed a single time. Sequenced input: memory CD4+ T cells from blood. The source of these receptors is an adult in good health and CMV-seronegative.

This chain uses TRBV7-3 with TRBJ2-6; D gene ambiguous. From germline, CDR1 is SGHTA and CDR2 FQGTGA. This CDR3 contains 15 residues. V lost 3 bases and J 1 base, leaving 7 bases between the germline ends. The chain's CDR3 is CASSFWGSGANVLTF. In nucleotides, the CDR3 is TGTGCCAGCAGCTTCTGGGGATCTGGGGCCAACGTCCTGACTTTC.

The V call is TRBV6-5, the J call TRBJ2-7, with 7 bases identical to TRBD2. CDR3 size: 13 residues. CDR1 is MNHEY and CDR2 is SVGAGI in the germline V gene. The V segment lost 5 bases and the J segment 2 bases; nucleotides outside the gene matches: 3. CDR3 in DNA: TGTGCCAGCAGTGGGGGGGTTCCCTACGAGCAGTACTTC. Protein: CASSGGVPYEQYF.

This clone was observed once. The V call is TRBV5-4, the J call TRBJ2-2; D may be TRBD1 (5 bases). Germline CDR1 and CDR2: SGHNT and YYREEE (reference sequence). With 4 bases removed from V and 5 bases from J, the gap between germline ends came to 12 bases. This CDR3 has 14 residues. CDR3 loop: CASSPDSFTGELFF. The CDR3 bases are TGTGCCAGCAGCCCAGACAGTTTTACCGGGGAGCTGTTTTTT.

This clone was detected once. The rearrangement links TRBV10-1 to TRBJ2-7, with 8 bases lining up with TRBD1. V shed 3 bases and J 4 bases; nucleotides not matched to a gene: 8. The V gene's germline CDR1 is WNHNN and CDR2 SYGVQD (reference sequence). CDR3 size: 15 residues. CDR3 nucleotide sequence: TGCGCCAGCAGTGATCCCGGGACAGGCGTTTACGAGCAGTACTTC. Amino acid sequence: CASSDPGTGVYEQYF.

This clone was found once. The genes are TRBV2 and TRBJ2-3; 7 nucleotides match TRBD2. V trimming: 7 bases; J trimming: 0 bases; junction bases outside the gene matches: 13. Germline V lookup: CDR1 SNHLY, CDR2 FYNNEI. CDR3 length: 17 residues. The CDR3: CASNGKGRGPSTDTQYF. In DNA form, the CDR3 reads TGTGCCAGCAATGGGAAAGGGAGGGGACCTAGCACAGATACGCAGTATTTT.

This chain links TRBV5-1 with TRBJ2-1; D not resolved. Trimming cost V 5 bases and J 6 bases, with 6 bases left between them. CDR3 length: 11 residues. Looked up from germline, CDR1 is SGHRS and CDR2 is YFSETQ. CDR3 coding DNA: TGCGCCAGCAGGCATAGCAATGAGCAGTTCTTC. It specifies CASRHSNEQFF.

The chain combines TRBV5-1 with TRBJ2-2; unclear D gene. This CDR3 has 13 amino acids. V gave up 0 bases and J gave up 5 bases, with 5 bases separating them. The V gene's germline CDR1 is SGHRS and CDR2 YFSETQ. The CDR3 sequence is CASSLEFTGELFF. Written as DNA, the CDR3 is TGCGCCAGCAGCTTGGAATTTACCGGGGAGCTGTTTTTT.

The DNA for the CDR3 is TGTGCCAGCTCAGTGTCAGGCGCAAATCAGCCCCAGCATTTT. Its protein product is CASSVSGANQPQHF. The rearrangement links TRBV18 to TRBJ1-5; D not certain. V lost 5 bases, J lost 4 bases, and 12 bases lay in between. CDR1 and CDR2 (germline): KGHSH, LQKENI. CDR3 length equals 14 residues.

This chain's CDR3 is CARSLEQRGTKNIQYF. DNA for the CDR3: TGTGCCAGAAGCTTGGAACAAAGGGGAACCAAAAACATTCAGTACTTC. This chain uses TRBV5-3 with TRBJ2-4; D is possibly TRBD1 (5 bases). TRBV5-3 is noted as an ORF with a role that remains uncertain. Trimming pared 0 bases from V and 2 bases from J, leaving 12 bases between. CDR3 length equals 16 residues.

The count of this clone is one. The J gene is TRBJ2-7, the V gene TRBV6-5; D perhaps matches TRBD1 (5 bases). The length of the CDR3 is 14 residues. The germline V gene has CDR1 MNHEY and CDR2 SVGAGI. The V and J ends lost 6 bases and 4 bases respectively, with 16 bases between them. CDR3 amino acids: CASRPALGAYEQYF. CDR3 nucleotides: TGTGCCAGCAGGCCCGCACTTGGGGCTTACGAGCAGTACTTC.

The sample holds a few counts of this clone. The rearrangement uses TRBV11-2 and TRBJ1-5, with D uncertain. The CDR3 is made up of 13 amino acids. V lost 0 bases and J lost 1, with 1 base in between. Germline values: CDR1 SGHAT, CDR2 FQNNGV. The CDR3 nucleotides are TGTGCCAGCAGCTTAGAGAGCAATCAGCCCCAGCATTTT. Protein sequence: CASSLESNQPQHF.

V gene TRBV12-5 combines with J gene TRBJ2-2; weak D call: TRBD1 (6 bases). This CDR3 has 15 amino acids. The ends were cut back, 8 bases at V and 3 bases at J, with 16 bases in the middle. Per the germline V gene, CDR1 is LGHNT and CDR2 is FRNRAP. CDR3 nucleotides: TGTGCTAGTCTAGGGGGAGTAGGACACACCGGGGAGCTGTTTTTT. As protein: CASLGGVGHTGELFF.

This sequence joins TRBV5-6 and TRBJ1-1; a possible D gene is TRBD1 (5 bases). Looked up from germline, CDR1 is SGHDT and CDR2 is YYEEEE. The CDR3 is made up of 11 amino acids. Between the trimmed V and J ends, which lost 1 base and 8 bases, there was a span of 6 bases. The CDR3 region is CASSLTGEAFF. Here the CDR3 DNA reads TGTGCCAGCAGCTTGACAGGAGAAGCTTTCTTT.

This clone was counted once. V usage is TRBV4-2 and J usage is TRBJ2-3; TRBD2 agrees at 11 bases. The germline V gene encodes CDR1 LGHNA and CDR2 YNFKEQ. After removal of 2 bases from V and 4 bases from J, the junction contained 2 bases not matched to a gene. The CDR3 runs to 15 residues. The CDR3 DNA follows: TGTGCCAGCAGCCAAATAGCGGGAGGGCCAGATACGCAGTATTTT. It translates to CASSQIAGGPDTQYF.

J is TRBJ1-2 and V is TRBV5-4; 10 nucleotides match TRBD1. The germline V gene has CDR1 SGHNT and CDR2 YYREEE (reference sequence). Trimming cost V 4 bases and J 6 bases; bases outside gene matches: 12. The CDR3 has 16 amino acids. The CDR3 coding sequence is TGTGCCAGCAGCCCGGGGGGGGGACAGGGGCGCGATGGCTACACCTTC. This gives the protein CASSPGGGQGRDGYTF.